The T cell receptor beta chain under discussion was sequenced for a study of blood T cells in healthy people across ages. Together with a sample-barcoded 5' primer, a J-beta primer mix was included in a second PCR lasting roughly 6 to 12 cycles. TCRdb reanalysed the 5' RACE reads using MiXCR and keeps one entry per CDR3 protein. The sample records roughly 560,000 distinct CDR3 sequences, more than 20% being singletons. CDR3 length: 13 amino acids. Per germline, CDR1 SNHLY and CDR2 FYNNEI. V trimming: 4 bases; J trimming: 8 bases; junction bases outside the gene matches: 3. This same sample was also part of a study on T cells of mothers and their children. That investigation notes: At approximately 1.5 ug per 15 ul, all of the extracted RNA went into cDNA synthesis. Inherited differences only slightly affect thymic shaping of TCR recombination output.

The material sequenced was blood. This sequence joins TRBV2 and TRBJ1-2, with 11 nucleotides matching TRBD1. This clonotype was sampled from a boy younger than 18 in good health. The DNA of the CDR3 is TGTGCCAGCAGTGCGGACAGGGGGCGAGGCTACACCTTC. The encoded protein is CASSADRGRGYTF.